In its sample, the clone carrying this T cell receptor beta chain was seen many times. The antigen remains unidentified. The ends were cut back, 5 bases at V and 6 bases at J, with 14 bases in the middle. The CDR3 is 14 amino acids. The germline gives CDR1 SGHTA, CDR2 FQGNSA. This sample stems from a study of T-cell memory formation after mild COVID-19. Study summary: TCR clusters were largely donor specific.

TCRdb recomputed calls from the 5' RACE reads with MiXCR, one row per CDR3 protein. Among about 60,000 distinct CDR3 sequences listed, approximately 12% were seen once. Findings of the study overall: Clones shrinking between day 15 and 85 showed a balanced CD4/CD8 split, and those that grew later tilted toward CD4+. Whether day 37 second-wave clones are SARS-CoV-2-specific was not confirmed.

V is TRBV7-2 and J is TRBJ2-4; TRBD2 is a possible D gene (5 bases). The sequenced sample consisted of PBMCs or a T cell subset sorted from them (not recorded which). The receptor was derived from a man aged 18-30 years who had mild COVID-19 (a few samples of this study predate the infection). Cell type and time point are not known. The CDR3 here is CASSGGQDRNIQYF. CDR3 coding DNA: TGTGCCAGCAGCGGAGGCCAGGACCGAAACATTCAGTACTTC. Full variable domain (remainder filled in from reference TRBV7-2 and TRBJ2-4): GAGVSQSPSNKVTEKGKDVELRCDPISGHTALYWYRQSLGQGLEFLIYFQGNSAPDKSGLPSDRFSAERTGGSVSTLTIQRTQQEDSAVYLCASSGGQDRNIQYFGAGTRLSVL.